The 20 T cell receptor beta chains reported below all come from one sample, sequenced in a study of identical twins. In TCRdb, the 5' RACE reads were re-called with MiXCR into one record per CDR3 protein. The profile covers hundreds of thousands of distinct CDR3 sequences, with 6.1% appearing a single time and approximately 1.6% taken by the ten largest. Material for sequencing was naive T cells sorted from blood. The receptors originated from a man between 18 and 35 years old in good health.

This clonotype has more than one count but fewer than ten. The chain carries TRBV3-1 and TRBJ1-4; no definite D call. The CDR3 sequence is 13 residues long. The V gene's germline CDR1 is LGHDT and CDR2 YNNKEL (reference sequence). Trimming took off 4 bases at V and 8 bases at J, with 11 bases between the two ends. The CDR3, as DNA: TGTGCCAGCAGCCGAGTGAAAGCCGAAAAACTGTTTTTT. It codes for CASSRVKAEKLFF.

The chain is built from TRBV7-2 and TRBJ2-5, with TRBD2 matching over 11 bases. The CDR3 sequence is 17 residues long. CDR1 and CDR2 from the germline V gene are SGHTA and FQGNSA. J was trimmed by 6 bases and V by 3 bases; bases with no gene match: 12. Here the CDR3 reads CASSFLQLAGVQKTQYF. The CDR3, as DNA: TGTGCCAGCAGCTTCCTCCAACTAGCGGGAGTTCAAAAGACCCAGTACTTC.

This clonotype was observed at least ten times. In DNA, the CDR3 is TGTGCCAGCAGCTTAGATGCCCCCTACGAGCAGTACGTC. This translates into CASSLDAPYEQYV. The rearrangement uses TRBV7-9 and TRBJ2-7; the D is unclear. Germline V lookup: CDR1 SEHNR, CDR2 FQNEAQ (reference sequence). The germline V and J ends were trimmed by 1 base and 2 bases, with 6 bases remaining between them. The CDR3 contains 13 residues.

This clonotype occurred many times. The J gene is TRBJ2-5, the V gene TRBV6-1; D is unresolved. The CDR3 has 14 residues. The germline CDR1 and CDR2 sequences are MNHNS and SASEGT. Trimming stripped 7 bases from V and 1 base from J, with 13 bases between. The CDR3 DNA follows: TGTGCCAGCACCAACGGACGGATCCAAGAGACCCAGTACTTC. Translation: CASTNGRIQETQYF.

This clonotype was counted many times. This chain links TRBV9 with TRBJ2-3; TRBD2 is a possible D gene (5 bases). This CDR3 spans 14 amino acids. Germline lookup yields CDR1 SGDLS and CDR2 YYNGEE. Deletions cut 0 bases from V and 3 bases from J, with 8 bases between. In nucleotides, the CDR3 is TGTGCCAGCAGCGTAGTGGAGGTTACAGATACGCAGTATTTT. Translating gives CASSVVEVTDTQYF.

This clonotype showed up many times. The chain recombines TRBV12-3 or TRBV12-4 with TRBJ1-1; D gene unclear. The CDR3 spans 13 residues. Between the trimmed V and J ends, which lost 7 bases and 0 bases, there was a span of 9 bases. The CDR3 DNA reads as TGTGCCAGCACCAAAAAAATGAACACTGAAGCTTTCTTT. Encoded protein: CASTKKMNTEAFF.

The chain carries TRBV18 and TRBJ2-3, with D unresolved. V lost 5 bases to trimming and J lost 2 bases, with 11 bases between them. Germline V gene lookup returns CDR1 KGHSH and CDR2 LQKENI. CDR3 length: 14 residues. Written as DNA, the CDR3 is TGTGCCAGCTCAAAAGTCAAGGACACAGATACGCAGTATTTT. It yields the protein CASSKVKDTDTQYF.

The chain combines TRBV20-1 with TRBJ2-3, with 11 bases lining up with TRBD2. In germline, CDR1 is DFQATT, CDR2 SNEGSKA (reference sequence). V gave up 6 bases and J gave up 6 bases; unmatched junction bases: 8. The CDR3 loop spans 14 amino acids. CDR3 bases: TGCAGTGCAAATAGCGGGAGGGATTTGGATACGCAGTATTTT. It yields the protein CSANSGRDLDTQYF.

For this clonotype: The junction and the germline gene differ at one end; a read error may be behind it. This chain joins TRBV29-1 and TRBJ2-1; D not resolved. The CDR3 totals 14 residues. CDR1 is SQVTM, CDR2 ANQGSEA, per germline. This chain's CDR3 is CSVVMGRSYNEQFF. CDR3 DNA sequence: TGCAGCGTTGTAATGGGCCGGTCCTATAATGAGCAGTTCTTC.

The chain carries TRBV21-1 and TRBJ2-7; the table's D call, TRBD1, was not checked against the DNA. TRBV21-1 is marked as a pseudogene. CDR3 size: 16 residues. The CDR3 DNA sequence: TGTGCCAGCAGCAAAGAACGGACGGGACAGGGAAGAGAGCAGTACGTC. Translation: CASSKERTGQGREQYV.

This clonotype was counted at least ten times. The chain links TRBV12-3 or TRBV12-4 to TRBJ2-1; 8 nucleotides line up with TRBD2. CDR3 size: 15 residues. V was clipped by 5 bases and J by 4 bases; unmatched bases: 7. This chain's CDR3 is CASSRSGSAYNEQFF. CDR3 sequence (DNA): TGTGCCAGCAGTCGCAGCGGGAGCGCTTACAATGAGCAGTTCTTC.

This clonotype was seen only a few times. The V and J genes are TRBV2 and TRBJ1-3; tentative D call: TRBD1 (5 bases). The CDR3 length is 13 residues. In germline, CDR1 is SNHLY, CDR2 FYNNEI. V lost 11 bases, J lost 0 bases, and 11 bases lay in between. The CDR3 coding sequence is TGTGCCGCCCCCCAGGGCTCTGGAAACACCATATATTTT. Its translation is CAAPQGSGNTIYF.

This clonotype came up many times. This sequence joins TRBV5-6 and TRBJ2-1, with 7 bases identical to TRBD2. Trimming cost V 3 bases and J 6 bases; bases outside gene matches: 12. The germline CDR1 and CDR2 sequences are SGHDT and YYEEEE. The CDR3 is 16 amino acids. CDR3 residues: CASSWMREGLGNEQFF. CDR3 nucleotide sequence: TGTGCCAGCAGCTGGATGAGGGAGGGCCTGGGCAATGAGCAGTTCTTC.

The chain has TRBV20-1 and TRBJ2-5; D might be TRBD1 or TRBD2, each matching 5 bases. The CDR3 spans 15 residues. Germline assignment: CDR1 DFQATT and CDR2 SNEGSKA (reference sequence). V lost 2 bases, J lost 1 base, and 14 bases lay in between. CDR3 region: CSARRTPGAQETQYF. The CDR3 nucleotides read TGCAGTGCTAGACGGACTCCCGGGGCCCAAGAGACCCAGTACTTC.

The chain combines TRBV21-1 with TRBJ2-1. TRBV21-1 counts as a pseudogene. CDR3 size: 14 residues. The CDR3, as DNA: TGTGCCAGCAGCAAAGACGGATTGATCAATGAGCAGTTCTTC. Amino acids: CASSKDGLINEQFF.

This clonotype was seen a few times. The V and J genes are TRBV5-1 and TRBJ2-7, with a tentative D call TRBD1 (5 bases). Trimming took off 0 bases at V and 0 bases at J, with 10 bases between the two ends. CDR1 is SGHRS, CDR2 YFSETQ, per germline. This CDR3 is built from 15 residues. CDR3 sequence (DNA): TGCGCCAGCAGCTTGGGGGGCGTAGACTCCTACGAGCAGTACGTC. This codes for CASSLGGVDSYEQYV.

This clonotype was found many times. V usage is TRBV12-3 or TRBV12-4 and J usage is TRBJ1-6, with a weak D call TRBD1 (5 bases). The V end was cut by 2 bases, the J end by 5 bases, with 10 bases between. The CDR3 loop spans 15 amino acids. CDR3: CASSLTGEHNSPLHF. CDR3 coding DNA: TGTGCCAGCAGTTTAACGGGGGAACATAATTCACCCCTCCACTTT.

This clonotype was seen a few times. The chain recombines TRBV6-2 or TRBV6-3 with TRBJ2-2, with D unresolved. Trimming removed 8 bases from V and 2 bases from J, with 12 bases in between. The germline V gene has CDR1 MNHEY and CDR2 SVGEGT. The CDR3 runs to 14 residues. Here the CDR3 DNA reads TGTGCCAGCTGGACCCCTTTTAACACCGGGGAGCTGTTTTTT. This sequence encodes CASWTPFNTGELFF.

This clonotype was seen a few times. The rearrangement uses TRBV15 and TRBJ2-1; 9 nucleotides line up with TRBD2. With 1 base clipped from V and 4 bases from J, the junction kept 5 bases outside the gene matches. Looked up from germline, CDR1 is LNHNV and CDR2 is YYDKDF (reference sequence). The CDR3 runs 16 residues. The CDR3 coding sequence is TGTGCCACCAGCAGAGCGCAGCGGGAGGCGTACAATGAGCAGTTCTTC. Residues: CATSRAQREAYNEQFF.

This clonotype was observed at least ten times. The chain joins TRBV29-1 to TRBJ2-2, with 9 nucleotides matching TRBD2. J gave up 3 bases and V 4 bases, and 0 bases lay outside the gene matches. The CDR3 length is 13 residues. Germline V gene data show CDR1 as SQVTM and CDR2 as ANQGSEA. CDR3 DNA sequence: TGCAGCGTTGTAGCGGGAGACACCGGGGAGCTGTTTTTT. The encoded protein is CSVVAGDTGELFF.